The next 17 T cell receptor beta chains were all read from a single sample in a study of long-term antiretroviral therapy in people with HIV. It was version v3.0 of the immunoSEQ assay that was run at survey level. The protocol was immunoSEQ multiplex PCR, while the TCRdb copy is restricted to in-frame clones and leaves out a portion. This table holds under 50,000 clones, more than 70% found once. The sequencing used unsorted PBMCs, collected 3.1 years after starting antiretroviral therapy. The receptors originated from a woman between 45 and 60 years old with HIV.

This rearrangement joins TRBV5-4 to TRBJ1-2, with 8 bases identical to TRBD1. The junction had 4 bases not matched to a gene; V was cut back by 4 bases and J by 5 bases. The CDR3 length is 13 residues. The germline V gene encodes CDR1 SGHNT and CDR2 YYREEE (reference sequence). The CDR3 is CASSTQGGYGYTF. The DNA for the CDR3 is TGTGCCAGCAGCACACAGGGGGGATATGGCTACACCTTC. The variable domain in full, completed from reference TRBV5-4 and TRBJ1-2, reads ETGVTQSPTHLIKTRGQQVTLRCSSQSGHNTVSWYQQALGQGPQFIFQYYREEENGRGNFPPRFSGLQFPNYSSELNVNALELDDSALYLCASSTQGGYGYTFGSGTRLTVV.

CDR3: CASSLGDSSYNEQFF. The CDR3 nucleotides read TGTGCCAGCAGCTTAGGGGACAGCTCCTACAATGAGCAGTTCTTC. The J gene is TRBJ2-1, the V gene TRBV7-3; 7 bases are shared with TRBD1. This CDR3 comprises 15 residues. Germline values: CDR1 SGHTA, CDR2 FQGTGA. With V trimmed by 2 bases and J by 0 bases, 1 base remained unmatched.

The V gene is TRBV13, the J gene TRBJ2-2, with D hard to call. Germline CDR1 PRHDT, CDR2 FYEKMQ (reference sequence). The CDR3 extends over 13 amino acids. Between the trimmed V and J ends, which lost 0 bases and 4 bases, there was a span of 3 bases. The CDR3 here is CASSLGGTGELFF. Written as DNA, the CDR3 is TGTGCCAGCAGCTTAGGTGGCACCGGGGAGCTGTTTTTT.

The V call is TRBV2, the J call TRBJ1-5; D may be TRBD1 (5 bases). The germline V and J ends were trimmed by 5 bases and 1 base, with 12 bases remaining between them. In germline, CDR1 is SNHLY, CDR2 FYNNEI. The CDR3 is 15 residues long. CDR3 sequence: CASSTQGDSNQPQHF. The CDR3 region has the DNA TGTGCCAGCAGTACTCAGGGAGACAGCAATCAGCCCCAGCATTTT.

The rearrangement uses TRBV15 and TRBJ1-4, with D unresolved. V was pared by 0 bases and J by 2 bases, with 7 bases between. The CDR3 has 15 residues. CDR1 is LNHNV, CDR2 YYDKDF, per germline (reference sequence). CDR3 DNA sequence: TGTGCCACCAGCAGAGATAGGAGGACTAATGAAAAACTGTTTTTT. The encoded protein is CATSRDRRTNEKLFF.

The chain links TRBV7-9 to TRBJ2-1; the match to TRBD2 covers 8 bases. J gave up 9 bases and V 5 bases, and 18 bases lay outside the gene matches. This CDR3 has 17 amino acids. Germline lookup yields CDR1 SEHNR and CDR2 FQNEAQ (reference sequence). The CDR3 bases are TGTGCCAGCAGCCCCGGGGGGGACCCTCTAAGTCCTACTGAGCAGTTCTTC. Amino acid sequence: CASSPGGDPLSPTEQFF.

The rearrangement links TRBV10-2 to TRBJ1-1; D perhaps matches TRBD1 (5 bases). Germline lookup yields CDR1 WSHSY and CDR2 SAAADI. The CDR3 spans 14 residues. Trimming cost V 8 bases and J 4 bases, with 17 bases left between them. The CDR3 protein is CASLRGRGATEAFF. Here the CDR3 DNA reads TGCGCCAGCTTACGGGGGAGAGGGGCCACTGAAGCTTTCTTT.

The chain couples TRBV10-3 to TRBJ1-1; D is unresolved. Germline V gene sequence: CDR1 ENHRY, CDR2 SYGVKD. V gave up 4 bases and J gave up 1 base, with 10 bases separating them. This CDR3 has 14 residues. DNA for the CDR3: TGTGCCATCAGTGTGGGCAGCAGGAACACTGAAGCTTTCTTT. Protein: CAISVGSRNTEAFF.

The chain employs TRBV7-9 and TRBJ1-2; D is perhaps TRBD1 (5 bases). CDR1 and CDR2 from the germline V gene are SEHNR and FQNEAQ (reference sequence). The V and J ends lost 3 bases and 8 bases respectively, with 19 bases between them. The CDR3 covers 15 residues. CDR3 sequence: CASSFSPGTRGGYTF. In DNA form, the CDR3 reads TGTGCCAGCAGCTTCTCACCCGGGACTAGGGGCGGCTACACCTTC.

In its sample, this clone was seen a few times. The J gene is TRBJ1-2, the V gene TRBV6-1, with 8 positions matching TRBD1. V was pared by 5 bases and J by 8 bases, with 10 bases of the junction left unmatched. The CDR3 is made up of 14 amino acids. CDR1 is MNHNS and CDR2 is SASEGT in the germline V gene. CDR3 loop: CASSTRTGRMGYTF. The CDR3 nucleotides read TGTGCCAGCAGTACCAGGACAGGGCGAATGGGCTACACCTTC.

The chain combines TRBV29-1 with TRBJ2-5, with D unresolved. The germline V gene encodes CDR1 SQVTM and CDR2 ANQGSEA. CDR3 length: 13 residues. V was shortened by 2 bases and J by 5 bases, with 12 bases between the two germline ends. CDR3 sequence (DNA): TGCAGCGTTGAAAGTCCCGGGCGGGAGACCCAGTACTTC. Its translation: CSVESPGRETQYF.

The chain employs TRBV2 and TRBJ2-7, with 7 nucleotides matching TRBD1. J gave up 0 bases and V 6 bases, and 8 bases lay outside the gene matches. Looked up from germline, CDR1 is SNHLY and CDR2 is FYNNEI. The CDR3 covers 15 residues. The DNA of the CDR3 is TGTGCCAGCAGCCAACAGACAGGGCGCTCCTACGAGCAGTACTTC. Its protein product is CASSQQTGRSYEQYF.

The chain employs TRBV5-4 and TRBJ2-5, with 8 bases identical to TRBD2. The V and J ends lost 1 base and 4 bases, in that order; junction bases with no gene match: 6. Germline assignment: CDR1 SGHNT and CDR2 YYREEE (reference sequence). This CDR3 is built from 15 residues. The CDR3 here is CASSLRTGGRETQYF. The CDR3, as DNA: TGTGCCAGCAGCTTGAGGACGGGGGGGAGAGAGACCCAGTACTTC.

The rearrangement uses TRBV7-2 and TRBJ2-4; D is ambiguous. The V end lost 1 base, the J end lost 5 bases, and 6 bases lay between the germline ends. The germline gives CDR1 SGHTA, CDR2 FQGNSA. This CDR3 contains 13 residues. CDR3: CASSLGTENIQYF. DNA for the CDR3: TGTGCCAGCAGCTTAGGAACGGAAAACATTCAGTACTTC.

The rearrangement joins TRBV9 to TRBJ2-1; 8 bases line up with TRBD1. This CDR3 has 18 residues. Unmatched junction bases numbered 15, after V lost 1 base and J lost 6 bases. Germline V gene data show CDR1 as SGDLS and CDR2 as YYNGEE. The CDR3 protein is CASSVWAGQGVRSNEQFF. CDR3 nucleotides: TGTGCCAGCAGCGTATGGGCCGGACAGGGAGTACGGAGCAATGAGCAGTTCTTC.

The V gene is TRBV19, the J gene TRBJ2-2; 7 bases are a match to TRBD2. Germline CDR1 and CDR2: LNHDA and SQIVND (reference sequence). The CDR3 length is 16 residues. Germline trimming cut 1 base from V and 2 bases from J; bases unmatched to any gene: 4. The CDR3 loop is CASSIGGGVNTGELFF. The CDR3 region has the DNA TGTGCCAGTAGTATAGGTGGGGGGGTAAACACCGGGGAGCTGTTTTTT.

This clone was detected once. The chain recombines TRBV9 with TRBJ1-2; the match to TRBD1 covers 8 bases. Trimming at V came to 3 bases and at J to 6 bases, leaving 7 bases not matched to a gene. The germline V gene has CDR1 SGDLS and CDR2 YYNGEE. The CDR3 covers 14 residues. CDR3 in amino acids: CASSAGQGVDGYTF. The CDR3 nucleotides are TGTGCCAGCAGCGCCGGACAGGGAGTCGATGGCTACACCTTC.